This T cell receptor (beta chain) was identified during a study of T cell responses to AZD1222 COVID-19 vaccine. Broader study findings: Nearly half of spike-specific TCRs reportedly go after variant regions that carry no mutations. Donors were chiefly white British, with a greater number of females, and clonal diversity was perhaps underestimated. Seropositivity was recorded at baseline in only six AZD1222 recipients. Repertoires were obtained solely post-peak T cell response.

Sequencing was performed with immunoSEQ multiplex PCR; in TCRdb, only in-frame clones are kept and a portion is missing. The data show some 190,000 clones, approximately 91% seen once. As for this clone: Its antigen is as yet unknown.

Trimming removed 4 bases from V and 8 bases from J; junction bases left unmatched: 7. CDR1 is SGHRS, CDR2 YFSETQ, per germline. The CDR3 runs 14 residues. This TCR was recovered from an adult who received the AZD1222 COVID-19 vaccine. The material was peripheral blood, obtained 28 days after the second AZD1222 dose. The chain links TRBV5-1 to TRBJ1-4; 8 nucleotides match TRBD1. This CDR3 is CASSLQGAREKLFF. The CDR3 nucleotides read TGCGCCAGCAGCCTTCAGGGGGCGCGAGAAAAACTGTTTTTT. Full variable domain (rest looked up from reference TRBV5-1 and TRBJ1-4): KAGVTQTPRYLIKTRGQQVTLSCSPISGHRSVSWYQQTPGQGLQFLFEYFSETQRNKGNFPGRFSGRQFSNSRSEMNVSTLELGDSALYLCASSLQGAREKLFFGSGTQLSVL.